The subject of this entry is one TCR beta chain. Sequencing used immunoSEQ multiplex PCR; TCRdb keeps in-frame clones, though not all of them. The data contain about 380,000 clones, more than 85% of them singletons. The entry originates in a study of shared T cell receptors in the human thymus. This CDR3 spans 14 amino acids. V shed 5 bases and J shed 9 bases, with 19 bases lying between them. Germline assignment: CDR1 SGHTA and CDR2 FQGNSA. The material sequenced was thymocytes. The chain uses TRBV7-2 and TRBJ2-5, with D unclear. The TCR sequence derives from a human donor. The CDR3 bases are TGTGCCAGCAGCCCAGTAGGCCTATCCGAAGCCCAGTACTTC. Translation: CASSPVGLSEAQYF.